Presented here are 12 T cell receptor beta chains from one specimen sequenced in a study of shared clonotypes between healthy human individuals. Produced via immunoSEQ multiplex PCR; TCRdb's table is partial and in-frame only. The sample yields fewer than 3 million clones, just under 95% seen once. The sequenced sample consisted of naive CD4+ T cells from PBMCs. Subset described: CD45RA+ positively selected. These receptors were obtained from a man between 18 and 35 years old in good health. Some clones in this sample may be carry-over from other donors' samples.

Comments on this clone: The same CDR3 arises from other DNA sequences in this sample as well. The rearrangement uses TRBV28 and TRBJ2-3; D gene ambiguous. The V end was cut by 3 bases, the J end by 0 bases, with 10 bases between. This CDR3 has 15 amino acids. Per the germline V gene, CDR1 is MDHEN and CDR2 is SYDVKM. The CDR3: CASSFGGTSTDTQYF. The CDR3 DNA sequence: TGTGCCAGCAGTTTCGGCGGAACTAGCACAGATACGCAGTATTTT.

The chain uses TRBV5-1 and TRBJ2-5, with 11 bases matching TRBD2. The germline V gene encodes CDR1 SGHRS and CDR2 YFSETQ. Trimming took 4 bases from V and 5 from J; bases not matched to a gene: 7. The CDR3 length is 15 residues. This CDR3 is CASSLLAGERETQYF. The CDR3 DNA reads TGCGCCAGCAGCCTACTAGCGGGAGAACGGGAGACCCAGTACTTC. Full variable domain (rest looked up from reference TRBV5-1 and TRBJ2-5): KAGVTQTPRYLIKTRGQQVTLSCSPISGHRSVSWYQQTPGQGLQFLFEYFSETQRNKGNFPGRFSGRQFSNSRSEMNVSTLELGDSALYLCASSLLAGERETQYFGPGTRLLVL.

Regarding this clone: This CDR3 is also generated by other DNA sequences in the sample. The chain carries TRBV6-5 and TRBJ1-4; a weak D match, TRBD1 (5 bases). The V and J ends lost 2 bases and 2 bases respectively, with 6 bases between them. The germline CDR1 and CDR2 sequences are MNHEY and SVGAGI. This CDR3 comprises 14 residues. The CDR3 reads CASSYGGTNEKLFF. The CDR3 nucleotides are TGTGCCAGCAGTTACGGGGGTACTAATGAAAAACTGTTTTTT.

Of note for this clone: Other DNA sequences in the same sample also yield this CDR3. The chain employs TRBV5-1 and TRBJ2-7; D unclear. V was trimmed by 0 bases and J by 5 bases, leaving 6 bases between them. The CDR3 has 12 residues. CDR1 SGHRS and CDR2 YFSETQ come from the germline V gene. CDR3 nucleotide sequence: TGCGCCAGCAGCTTGGGGGTGGACGAGCAGTACTTC. Protein: CASSLGVDEQYF.

V is TRBV5-4 and J is TRBJ2-6; D not certain. This CDR3 has 15 amino acids. The V gene's germline CDR1 is SGHNT and CDR2 YYREEE (reference sequence). Trimming pared 0 bases from V and 4 bases from J, leaving 8 bases between. The CDR3 sequence: CASSLDSTGANVLTF. The DNA of the CDR3 is TGTGCCAGCAGCTTGGACAGTACAGGGGCCAACGTCCTGACTTTC.

The genes are TRBV19 and TRBJ1-4; the match to TRBD1 covers 8 bases. The CDR3 has 15 amino acids. Germline V gene lookup returns CDR1 LNHDA and CDR2 SQIVND (reference sequence). V was clipped by 5 bases and J by 2 bases; unmatched bases: 4. CDR3 sequence: CASSPRQGTNEKLFF. In DNA, the CDR3 is TGTGCCAGTAGTCCCCGACAGGGGACTAATGAAAAACTGTTTTTT.

V gene TRBV21-1 combines with J gene TRBJ1-5; TRBD1 was called by the table and not checked on the DNA. TRBV21-1 is a documented pseudogene. The CDR3 runs 18 residues. CDR3 bases: TGTGCCAGCAGCAAAGAAGTCAGGGGGCTGGGTTGCAATCAGCCCCAGCATTTT. Protein: CASSKEVRGLGCNQPQHF.

The rearrangement joins TRBV6-5 to TRBJ2-2, with TRBD1 identical over 8 bases. This CDR3 has 14 amino acids. Germline CDR1 reads MNHEY; CDR2 reads SVGAGI. The junction had 1 base not matched to a gene; V was cut back by 6 bases and J by 1 base. CDR3 amino acids: CASRDRVNTGELFF. As DNA, the CDR3 is TGTGCCAGCAGGGACAGGGTGAACACCGGGGAGCTGTTTTTT.

The chain joins TRBV5-1 to TRBJ1-1; D perhaps matches TRBD1 (6 bases). The ends were cut back, 2 bases at V and 5 bases at J, with 10 bases in the middle. This CDR3 has 13 residues. CDR1 is SGHRS, CDR2 YFSETQ, per germline. The CDR3 coding sequence is TGCGCCAGCAGCTTACGGGGGGCGACTGAAGCTTTCTTT. Protein sequence: CASSLRGATEAFF.

Here the CDR3 reads CASSPGRTVYNEQFF. CDR3 bases: TGTGCCAGCTCACCGGGAAGGACGGTCTACAATGAGCAGTTCTTC. The chain links TRBV18 to TRBJ2-1; D is ambiguous. Germline CDR1 KGHSH, CDR2 LQKENI. The CDR3 sequence is 15 residues long. The germline V and J ends were trimmed by 3 bases and 3 bases, with 12 bases remaining between them.

The genes are TRBV29-1 and TRBJ2-7; 9 bases are shared with TRBD1. The CDR3 is 14 amino acids. V was pared by 2 bases and J by 5 bases, with 7 bases of the junction left unmatched. Germline CDR1 and CDR2: SQVTM and ANQGSEA. The DNA of the CDR3 is TGCAGCGTTGAACGCGGACAGGGGCAGAACGAGCAGTACTTC. Its protein is CSVERGQGQNEQYF.

The CDR3 DNA follows: TGCGCCAGCAGCTTAGGAAACAGGGTCACTGAAGCTTTCTTT. This codes for CASSLGNRVTEAFF. The chain joins TRBV5-1 to TRBJ1-1; D might be TRBD1 (6 bases). The CDR3 has 14 amino acids. Germline V gives CDR1 SGHRS, CDR2 YFSETQ. V shed 2 bases and J shed 4 bases, with 12 bases lying between them.